The source of this TCR beta chain is a study of OX40 agonist ivuxolimab in advanced cancers. Trimming pared 4 bases from V and 5 bases from J, leaving 18 bases between. The CDR3 covers 16 residues. Per germline, CDR1 LGHNA and CDR2 YNFKEQ. Repertoires were generated with immunoSEQ multiplex PCR, while TCRdb's copy carries only in-frame clones and drops some. The sample holds about 60,000 clones, 70% to 90% seen once. Sequencing used CD4+ or CD8+ T cells sorted from blood, obtained in a trial of the OX40 agonist ivuxolimab. The chain uses TRBV4-2 and TRBJ2-1; D gene ambiguous. The receptor's source is an adult with an advanced solid tumor such as melanoma, head and neck, liver or kidney cancer. The CDR3 sequence is CASSLADWREHNEQFF. The CDR3, as DNA: TGTGCCAGCAGCCTCGCAGACTGGCGCGAGCACAATGAGCAGTTCTTC.